The 5 T cell receptor beta chains reported below all come from one sample, sequenced in a study of tumor-infiltrating lymphocytes in localized non-small cell lung cancer. Profiled with immunoSEQ multiplex PCR; TCRdb holds only in-frame clones, not every one. The sample comprises approximately 21,000 clones, about 80% of which are singletons, and about 3% rests with the top ten. The sample was lung tumor tissue. The receptors originated from a human donor with non-small cell lung cancer.

The chain links TRBV4-1 to TRBJ1-4; D is unclear. The CDR3 sequence is 15 residues long. Germline V CDR1 and CDR2: MGHRA, YSYEKL. V dropped 4 bases and J dropped 4 bases, with 13 bases sitting between them. CDR3 in DNA: TGCGCCAGCAGCCGATTGATTAACATTAATGAAAAACTGTTTTTT. Translation: CASSRLININEKLFF.

The rearrangement joins TRBV5-1 to TRBJ1-4; D perhaps matches TRBD1 (6 bases). The germline V and J ends were trimmed by 0 bases and 4 bases, with 10 bases remaining between them. The CDR3 covers 15 residues. Germline CDR1 and CDR2: SGHRS and YFSETQ. CDR3 in amino acids: CASSLGTAVNEKLFF. The CDR3 nucleotides read TGCGCCAGCAGCTTGGGGACAGCTGTTAATGAAAAACTGTTTTTT.

This chain uses TRBV7-9 with TRBJ1-5, with 7 bases identical to TRBD1. Per the germline V gene, CDR1 is SEHNR and CDR2 is FQNEAQ (reference sequence). The CDR3 runs 15 residues. V shed 6 bases and J 3 bases; nucleotides not matched to a gene: 8. The CDR3 nucleotides read TGTGCCAGCAGTAAGACAGGGCTCCACAATCAGCCCCAGCATTTT. It is translated as CASSKTGLHNQPQHF.

V is TRBV19 and J is TRBJ1-5; D is perhaps TRBD1 (6 bases). V was clipped by 5 bases and J by 9 bases, with 26 bases between them. The CDR3 sequence is 17 residues long. The V gene's germline CDR1 is LNHDA and CDR2 SQIVND (reference sequence). In DNA, the CDR3 is TGTGCCAGTAGTGTAGGGACTGGGACAAGCCTAATCCTGCCCCAGCATTTT. Protein product: CASSVGTGTSLILPQHF. The complete variable domain, with remaining parts taken from reference TRBV19 and TRBJ1-5, reads DGGITQSPKYLFRKEGQNVTLSCEQNLNHDAMYWYRQDPGQGLRLIYYSQIVNDFQKGDIAEGYSVSREKKESFPLTVTSAQKNPTAFYLCASSVGTGTSLILPQHFGDGTRLSIL.

V and J are TRBV2 and TRBJ1-1; weak D call: TRBD1 (6 bases). This CDR3 spans 11 amino acids. Trimming removed 9 bases at V and 1 base at J, with 6 bases between. Germline CDR1 SNHLY, CDR2 FYNNEI. For the CDR3, the DNA is TGTGCCAGAGGGGGGAACACTGAAGCTTTCTTT. Translated, it gives CARGGNTEAFF.